Sequencing of this T cell receptor (beta chain) was carried out in a study of neurological immune-mediated disorders. Study conclusions and caveats: There was no association between the multiple sclerosis repertoire cluster and any clinical or MRI feature. The highest TCR clonal expansion occurred in HTLV-1-associated myelopathy; multiple sclerosis fell below healthy controls.

This clonotype was picked up many times. The antigen is not known. Each TCR transcript was tagged with a 10-nucleotide random UMI during 5'RACE. TCRdb reprocessed the 5' RACE reads with MiXCR, giving one entry per CDR3 protein. The sample comprises approximately 90,000 distinct CDR3 sequences, around 3.3% of which are singletons, and 5.5% to 6.5% rests with the top ten. Germline V gene lookup returns CDR1 SGHRS and CDR2 YFSETQ. The CDR3 is made up of 16 amino acids. The V end lost 3 bases, the J end lost 3 bases, and 13 bases lay between the germline ends. Sequencing was carried out using PBMCs. The TCR originated in a woman under 30 with multiple sclerosis. The chain carries TRBV5-1 and TRBJ1-6; D is possibly TRBD1 (5 bases). The CDR3 region has the DNA TGCGCCAGCAGCTGGGGGACTCTGGTCTATAATTCACCCCTCCACTTT. This sequence encodes CASSWGTLVYNSPLHF. Variable domain in full (rest from reference TRBV5-1 and TRBJ1-6): KAGVTQTPRYLIKTRGQQVTLSCSPISGHRSVSWYQQTPGQGLQFLFEYFSETQRNKGNFPGRFSGRQFSNSRSEMNVSTLELGDSALYLCASSWGTLVYNSPLHFGNGTRLTVT.